These T cell receptor beta chains were read from a single sample in a study of T-cell memory formation after mild COVID-19. TCRdb analysed the 5' RACE reads with MiXCR anew, one entry per CDR3 protein. The sample has roughly 190,000 distinct CDR3 sequences, about a sixth seen once; the top ten hold 2.4%. What was sequenced was PBMCs or a T cell subset sorted from them (not recorded which). These receptors all come from an adult woman who had mild COVID-19 (a few samples of this study predate the infection). Cell type and time point are not known. CDR3s include the opening cysteine and the closing phenylalanine or tryptophan.

v_gene: TRBV7-8; CDR3aa: CASSLGGTGDEKLFF
v_gene: TRBV7-2; CDR3aa: CASSFALAGEVEQYF
v_gene: TRBV2; CDR3aa: CASSNQGWAQPQHF
v_gene: TRBV7-8; CDR3aa: CASSLRTTSGEQYF
v_gene: TRBV29-1; CDR3aa: CSVETSGGIAEAFF
v_gene: TRBV12-3/TRBV12-4; CDR3aa: CASSPGGSSNQPQHF
v_gene: TRBV30; CDR3aa: CAWSVRGLAKNIQYF
v_gene: TRBV30; CDR3aa: CAWGGRGYQPQHF
v_gene: TRBV20-1; CDR3aa: CSATSGDSGANVLTF
v_gene: TRBV20-1; CDR3aa: CSAPSGRSPNEQFF
v_gene: TRBV6-2/TRBV6-3; CDR3aa: CASGQEGLARDTQYF
v_gene: TRBV5-1; CDR3aa: CASSFRQGQSRYEQYF
v_gene: TRBV29-1; CDR3aa: CSVGRSSGDEQYF
v_gene: TRBV12-3/TRBV12-4; CDR3aa: CASRGERGFGDSPLHF
v_gene: TRBV6-5; CDR3aa: CASSYSGGVLGETQYF
v_gene: TRBV6-1; CDR3aa: CASSEVLDRGGGYTF
v_gene: TRBV12-3/TRBV12-4; CDR3aa: CASSSLLVTGEQYF
v_gene: TRBV12-3/TRBV12-4; CDR3aa: CASSLARYYEQYF
v_gene: TRBV7-2; CDR3aa: CASSSVQEEAFF
v_gene: TRBV6-5; CDR3aa: CASTGGTNTEAFF
v_gene: TRBV4-1; CDR3aa: CASSRPASGLGGQETQYF
v_gene: TRBV2; CDR3aa: CASSAVRGQGRTLNYGYTF
v_gene: TRBV6-6; CDR3aa: CASSPRWGAGGPTGLSYEQYF
v_gene: TRBV29-1; CDR3aa: CSVAGTTNSYEQYF
v_gene: TRBV28; CDR3aa: CASSLPRRAEQFF
v_gene: TRBV4-3; CDR3aa: CASSQEPPGLASETQYF
v_gene: TRBV20-1; CDR3aa: CSAKATGGALNQPQHF
v_gene: TRBV6-2/TRBV6-3; CDR3aa: CASSYPRSGTSGRGYNEQFF
v_gene: TRBV20-1; CDR3aa: CSAREEYPDEQFF
v_gene: TRBV20-1; CDR3aa: CSAQQGSNQPQHF
v_gene: TRBV6-6; CDR3aa: CASSVQVSKEKLFF
v_gene: TRBV5-1; CDR3aa: CASSGGVAGNEQFF
v_gene: TRBV4-2; CDR3aa: CASSQTLSGANVLTF
v_gene: TRBV9; CDR3aa: CASSRPSSRKPQHF
v_gene: TRBV5-1; CDR3aa: CASSLVGGKYGYTF
v_gene: TRBV6-5; CDR3aa: CASSYSAGYGYTF
v_gene: TRBV2; CDR3aa: CASSLGAWNYGYTF
v_gene: TRBV24-1; CDR3aa: CATSENRGTSTDTQYF
v_gene: TRBV9; CDR3aa: CASSVATGRRSGELFF
v_gene: TRBV7-2; CDR3aa: CASSRKMNTEAFF
v_gene: TRBV18; CDR3aa: CASSLQGAHEQYF